A selection of T cell receptor beta chains follows, all from one sample in a study of human thymus T cells. Sequencing used immunoSEQ multiplex PCR; TCRdb keeps in-frame clones, though not all of them. Counted here are 78,000 or so clones, roughly 97% occurring once; the ten biggest clones make up 0.031%. Sequencing used thymus tissue. These TCRs come from a boy under two years old with a congenital heart defect but otherwise immunologically healthy. Each CDR3 is given with its conserved first and last residue. A D gene is named only where the DNA matches it firmly. A clone size is listed for some rows: how often the clone was seen (once, few, many), or a class if it is expanded.

CASSELGTTYNEQFF,TGCGCCAGCAGTGAGCTCGGGACCACCTACAATGAGCAGTTCTTC,TRBV10-1,.,TRBJ2-1,.
CASGSSTELGETQYF,TGTGCCAGCGGGTCTAGCACCGAATTAGGGGAGACCCAGTACTTC,TRBV6-5,.,TRBJ2-5,.
CASSSILPGPGRQVNTEAFF,TGTGCCAGCAGCTCAATACTGCCAGGACCGGGCCGTCAGGTGAACACTGAAGCTTTCTTT,TRBV28,.,TRBJ1-1,.
CASSFQGAGAEAFF,TGTGCCAGCAGCTTTCAAGGGGCGGGGGCTGAAGCTTTCTTT,TRBV7-2,.,TRBJ1-1,.
CASSQDCRGAMETQYF,TGTGCCAGCAGCCAAGATTGCCGAGGGGCAATGGAGACCCAGTACTTC,TRBV4-2,.,TRBJ2-5,.
CASSEASPFTDTQYF,TGTGCCAGCAGTGAGGCCTCTCCCTTCACAGATACGCAGTATTTT,TRBV6-1,once,TRBJ2-3,.
CASSGGGFSNQPQHF,TGTGCCAGCAGTGGGGGAGGGTTTAGCAATCAGCCCCAGCATTTT,TRBV25-1,.,TRBJ1-5,.
CASSGDFPKTLGVAFF,TGCGCCAGCAGCGGGGACTTTCCCAAAACCTTAGGGGTAGCTTTCTTT,TRBV5-1,.,TRBJ1-1,.
CASSAGDQPQHF,TGTGCCAGTAGTGCGGGGGATCAGCCCCAGCATTTT,TRBV19,.,TRBJ1-5,.
CASSLLPGNQPQHF,TGTGCCAGCAGTTTATTACCGGGGAATCAGCCCCAGCATTTT,TRBV27,.,TRBJ1-5,.
CASSMGDRVAVNTEAFF,TGTGCCAGTAGTATGGGGGACAGGGTGGCGGTGAACACTGAAGCTTTCTTT,TRBV19,.,TRBJ1-1,TRBD1
CASSARERSYGYTF,TGTGCCAGCAGTGCACGTGAAAGGTCCTATGGCTACACCTTC,TRBV6-1,.,TRBJ1-2,.
CASYPGQGDPRTNEKLFF,TGTGCCAGCTATCCGGGACAGGGGGACCCGAGGACTAATGAAAAACTGTTTTTT,TRBV27,.,TRBJ1-4,TRBD1
CASSRSSAPGPRPSIFYEQYF,TGCGCCAGCAGTAGGTCTTCGGCCCCCGGACCCCGCCCTTCAATATTCTACGAGCAGTACTTC,TRBV5-1,.,TRBJ2-7,.
CASSQVVGDGYTF,TGCGCCAGCAGCCAAGTAGTGGGGGATGGCTACACCTTC,TRBV4-3,.,TRBJ1-2,.
CSVGRVVGELFF,TGCAGCGTAGGACGGGTCGTCGGGGAGCTGTTTTTT,TRBV29-1,.,TRBJ2-2,.
CASSGDTLYTQYF,TGTGCCAGCAGCGGGGACACTCTCTATACGCAGTATTTT,TRBV5-4,.,TRBJ2-3,.
CASSEFGLANGNEQFF,TGCGCCAGCAGTGAGTTCGGTCTAGCCAATGGCAATGAGCAGTTCTTC,TRBV10-1,.,TRBJ2-1,.
CASGLEGDRGQEGYTF,TGTGCTAGTGGTTTGGAAGGGGACAGGGGGCAGGAGGGCTACACCTTC,TRBV12-5,.,TRBJ1-2,TRBD1
CASGLVQGQGAPAKNIQYF,TGTGCTAGTGGTTTGGTACAGGGACAGGGGGCGCCGGCCAAAAACATTCAGTACTTC,TRBV12-5,.,TRBJ2-4,TRBD1
CASSPYRDRGEVTDTQYF,TGTGCCAGCAGCCCCTACCGGGACAGGGGGGAGGTGACAGATACGCAGTATTTT,TRBV7-2,.,TRBJ2-3,TRBD1
CASSLPGYETQYF,TGTGCCAGCAGCTTGCCAGGGTATGAGACCCAGTACTTC,TRBV5-8,.,TRBJ2-5,.
CASSPDSDRDGYTF,TGTGCCAGCAGCCCTGACTCGGACAGGGACGGCTACACCTTC,TRBV14,few,TRBJ1-2,TRBD1
CASSLKLDRGGDIHTEAFF,TGTGCCAGCAGTTTAAAATTAGATCGGGGCGGTGATATACACACTGAAGCTTTCTTT,TRBV27,.,TRBJ1-1,.
CATSRPYSGSRWDTQYF,TGTGCCACCAGCAGACCCTATAGCGGGAGTAGGTGGGATACGCAGTATTTT,TRBV15,.,TRBJ2-3,TRBD2
CASILEREINTGELFF,TGTGCCAGCATCCTGGAGCGGGAGATCAACACCGGGGAGCTGTTTTTT,TRBV7-9,.,TRBJ2-2,TRBD2
CASSLFRDLQETQYF,TGTGCCAGCAGCTTGTTCAGGGACCTCCAAGAGACCCAGTACTTC,TRBV5-6,.,TRBJ2-5,.
CAISAQPQGLTDTQYF,TGTGCCATCAGCGCCCAACCACAGGGTTTAACAGATACGCAGTATTTT,TRBV10-3,.,TRBJ2-3,.
CASSDFGTGETYGYTF,TGTGCCAGCAGTGATTTTGGGACAGGGGAAACCTATGGCTACACCTTC,TRBV2,.,TRBJ1-2,TRBD1
CASSTTWDRGTAKNIQYF,TGTGCCAGCAGTACAACATGGGACAGGGGTACGGCCAAAAACATTCAGTACTTC,TRBV28,.,TRBJ2-4,TRBD1
CASSFLWTGPSYGYTF,TGCGCCAGCAGCTTCCTCTGGACAGGCCCGTCCTATGGCTACACCTTC,TRBV5-1,once,TRBJ1-2,TRBD1
CASSPRTENTEAFF,TGTGCCAGCAGCCCCCGGACGGAAAACACTGAAGCTTTCTTT,TRBV9,.,TRBJ1-1,.
CASSLVSRGGEAFF,TGTGCCAGCAGCTTAGTTTCCAGGGGAGGTGAAGCTTTCTTT,TRBV7-2,.,TRBJ1-1,.
CASSESALAGRVTTLNEQFF,TGCGCCAGCAGTGAGTCGGCACTAGCGGGACGAGTAACTACACTCAATGAGCAGTTCTTC,TRBV10-2,.,TRBJ2-1,TRBD2
CASSFGWRGETQYF,TGTGCCAGCAGTTTTGGGTGGAGGGGGGAGACCCAGTACTTC,TRBV27,.,TRBJ2-5,.
CASTGRGRGHGYTF,TGTGCCAGCACCGGAAGGGGCAGGGGGCACGGCTACACCTTC,TRBV6-1,.,TRBJ1-2,TRBD1
CASSLREGQGPPYEQYF,TGTGCCAGCAGTTTACGAGAGGGACAGGGGCCCCCCTACGAGCAGTACTTC,TRBV27,once,TRBJ2-7,TRBD1
CASSTGSTGGQGRETQYF,TGTGCCAGCAGCACGGGCAGCACAGGGGGACAGGGGCGAGAGACCCAGTACTTC,TRBV7-9,.,TRBJ2-5,TRBD1
CASSLFTRTGAFIDEQYF,TGCGCCAGCAGCTTGTTCACACGGACGGGAGCCTTCATCGACGAGCAGTACTTC,TRBV5-1,.,TRBJ2-7,.
CASSQEPIPRGETQYF,TGTGCCAGCAGCCAAGAGCCGATCCCGAGGGGAGAGACCCAGTACTTC,TRBV14,.,TRBJ2-5,.
CASSPAIYNEQFF,TGTGCCAGCTCACCCGCGATATACAATGAGCAGTTCTTC,TRBV18,.,TRBJ2-1,.
CSVEESILASGGRNEQFF,TGCAGCGTTGAAGAGAGCATCCTAGCGTCAGGGGGACGCAATGAGCAGTTCTTC,TRBV29-1,.,TRBJ2-1,.
CASSQANGGRAFPETQYF,TGTGCCAGCAGCCAAGCTAATGGCGGGAGGGCCTTCCCAGAGACCCAGTACTTC,TRBV14,.,TRBJ2-5,TRBD2
CAWSVSLTRFPQGTDGEAFF,TGTGCCTGGAGTGTATCCCTAACCCGATTCCCGCAAGGGACAGATGGTGAAGCTTTCTTT,TRBV30,.,TRBJ1-1,TRBD1
CASSLGGRKPQHF,TGTGCCAGCAGCTTAGGGGGCAGAAAGCCCCAGCATTTT,TRBV11-2,.,TRBJ1-5,.
CSVVTGGRETQYF,TGCAGCGTCGTTACGGGGGGTCGAGAGACCCAGTACTTC,TRBV29-1,.,TRBJ2-5,TRBD2
CASSIDTEREGRTGELFF,TGTGCCAGTAGTATAGATACTGAGCGGGAGGGCCGTACCGGGGAGCTGTTTTTT,TRBV19,.,TRBJ2-2,TRBD2
CSVEPRQGNTEAFF,TGCAGCGTTGAGCCCCGACAGGGGAACACTGAAGCTTTCTTT,TRBV29-1,.,TRBJ1-1,TRBD1
CSVQGRYNTEAFF,TGCAGCGTTCAGGGACGGTACAACACTGAAGCTTTCTTT,TRBV29-1,.,TRBJ1-1,.
CASSHRGQSYNEQFF,TGTGCCAGCAGCCACCGGGGACAGTCCTACAATGAGCAGTTCTTC,TRBV5-6,.,TRBJ2-1,TRBD1
CASSSRRTGELFF,TGTGCCAGCAGCTCCAGACGAACCGGGGAGCTGTTTTTT,TRBV6-5,.,TRBJ2-2,.